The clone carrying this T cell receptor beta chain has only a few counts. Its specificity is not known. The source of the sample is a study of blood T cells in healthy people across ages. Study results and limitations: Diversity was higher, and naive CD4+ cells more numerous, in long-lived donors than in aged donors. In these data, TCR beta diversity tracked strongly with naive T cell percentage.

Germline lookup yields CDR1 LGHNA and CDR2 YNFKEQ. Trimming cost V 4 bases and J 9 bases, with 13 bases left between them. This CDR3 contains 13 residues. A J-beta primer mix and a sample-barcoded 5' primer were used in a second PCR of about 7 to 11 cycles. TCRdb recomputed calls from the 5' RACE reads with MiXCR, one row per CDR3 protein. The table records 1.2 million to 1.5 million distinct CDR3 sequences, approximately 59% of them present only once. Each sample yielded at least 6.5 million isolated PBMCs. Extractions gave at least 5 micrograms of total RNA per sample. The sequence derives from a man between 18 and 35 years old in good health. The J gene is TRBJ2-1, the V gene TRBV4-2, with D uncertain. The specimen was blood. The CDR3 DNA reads TGTGCCAGCAGCCCCCCGCGGCGCGGTGAGCAGTTCTTC. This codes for CASSPPRRGEQFF.